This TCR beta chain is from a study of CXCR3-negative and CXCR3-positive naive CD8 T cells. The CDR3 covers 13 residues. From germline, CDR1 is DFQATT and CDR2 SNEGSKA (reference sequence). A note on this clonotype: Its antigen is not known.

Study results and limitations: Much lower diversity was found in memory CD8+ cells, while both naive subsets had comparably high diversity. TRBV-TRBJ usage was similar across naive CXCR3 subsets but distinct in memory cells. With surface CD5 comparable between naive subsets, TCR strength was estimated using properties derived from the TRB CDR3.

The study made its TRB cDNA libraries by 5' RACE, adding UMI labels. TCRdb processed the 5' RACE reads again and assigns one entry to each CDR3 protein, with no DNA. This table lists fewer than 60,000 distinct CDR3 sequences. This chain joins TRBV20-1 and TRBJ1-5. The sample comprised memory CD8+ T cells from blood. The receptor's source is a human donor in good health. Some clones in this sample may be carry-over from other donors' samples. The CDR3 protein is CSARDEEYQPQHF.